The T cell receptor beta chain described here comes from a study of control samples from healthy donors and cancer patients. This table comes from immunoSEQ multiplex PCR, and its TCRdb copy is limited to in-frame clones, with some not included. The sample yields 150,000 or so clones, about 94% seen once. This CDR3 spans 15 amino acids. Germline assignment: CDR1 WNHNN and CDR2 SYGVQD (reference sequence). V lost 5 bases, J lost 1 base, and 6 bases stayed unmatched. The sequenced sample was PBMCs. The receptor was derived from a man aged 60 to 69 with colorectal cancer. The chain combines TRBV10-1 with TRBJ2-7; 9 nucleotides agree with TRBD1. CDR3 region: CASSNTGTGSYEQYF. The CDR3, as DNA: TGCGCCAGCAGTAATACCGGGACAGGGTCCTACGAGCAGTACTTC.